This record looks at one TCR beta chain sequence and its context. Its antigen is currently unknown. The data were taken from a study of beta chain features in type 1 diabetes. Study context: No age, gender or cell yield differences were seen between patients and healthy donors. Whole-study results and caveats: Possible PCR preference for shorter templates applied equally to patients and controls. People with Type 1 diabetes carried modestly yet significantly shorter TCRB CDR3s in all four CD4+ subsets.

Expressed TCRB transcripts were sequenced because the entire RNA isolate underwent reverse transcription. Sequencing used immunoSEQ multiplex PCR; TCRdb keeps in-frame clones, though not all of them. The sample holds 350,000 to 400,000 clones, around 12% seen once. The sample taken for sequencing was naive CD4+ T cells from blood. This clonotype originated in a woman between 18 and 29 years old with type 1 diabetes.

This CDR3 reads CASSTRDSNEKLFF. CDR3 bases: TGTGCCAGCAGCACCCGGGACTCGAATGAAAAACTGTTTTTT. The chain is built from TRBV7-9 and TRBJ1-4; TRBD1 is a possible D gene (5 bases). Trimming shortened V by 5 bases and J by 5 bases, and 12 bases separated the two germline ends. The CDR3 loop spans 14 amino acids. From germline, CDR1 is SEHNR and CDR2 FQNEAQ (reference sequence). The variable domain in full, completed from reference TRBV7-9 and TRBJ1-4, reads DTGVSQNPRHKITKRGQNVTFRCDPISEHNRLYWYRQTLGQGPEFLTYFQNEAQLEKSRLLSDRFSAERPKGSFSTLEIQRTEQGDSAMYLCASSTRDSNEKLFFGSGTQLSVL.